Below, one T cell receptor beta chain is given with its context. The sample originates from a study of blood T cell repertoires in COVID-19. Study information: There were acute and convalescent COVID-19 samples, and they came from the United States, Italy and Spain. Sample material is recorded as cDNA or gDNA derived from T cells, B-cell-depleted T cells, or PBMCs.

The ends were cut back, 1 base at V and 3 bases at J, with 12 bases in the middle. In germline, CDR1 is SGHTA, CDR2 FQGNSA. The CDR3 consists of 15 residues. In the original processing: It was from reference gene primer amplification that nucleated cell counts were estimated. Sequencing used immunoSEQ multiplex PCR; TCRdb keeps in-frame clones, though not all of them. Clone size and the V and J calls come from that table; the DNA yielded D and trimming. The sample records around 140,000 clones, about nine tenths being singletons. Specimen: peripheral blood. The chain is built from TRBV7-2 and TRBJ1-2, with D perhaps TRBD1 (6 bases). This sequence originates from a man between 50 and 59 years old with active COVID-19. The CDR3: CASSLGGSGDYGYTF. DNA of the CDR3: TGTGCCAGCAGCTTAGGGGGCTCAGGGGACTATGGCTACACCTTC.